The following is a TCR beta chain sequence with its context. The antigen is not known. It was with 60 Vbeta and 13 Jbeta primers that the PCR ran. Some clones are missing from TCRdb's copy, which holds only in-frame ones; the method was immunoSEQ multiplex PCR. The repertoire consists of 75,000 to 90,000 clones, with about 78% occurring once and the leading ten covering roughly 9%. This entry comes from a study of cytomegalovirus exposure and HLA in healthy donors. Germline V CDR1 and CDR2: LNHNV, YYDKDF (reference sequence). CDR3 length equals 14 residues. Study findings and constraints: Among donors in an Asian-associated ancestry cluster, a later analysis reportedly found fewer N-insertions than the roughly 680-donor mean. Later examination showed HLA-associated TCR beta chains had greater clonal expansion than equally common others. HLA allele associations emerged for 16,951 TCR beta sequences in a later analysis, at 0.05 false discovery rate.

V gene TRBV15 combines with J gene TRBJ2-5; D may be TRBD2 (5 bases). The DNA end lines up better with TRBJ2-7; the J call may be wrong. This clonotype was obtained from a woman in her thirties or forties in good health and CMV-seropositive. The specimen sequenced was PBMCs. CDR3: CATSRDGSGYEQYF. CDR3 nucleotides: TGTGCCACCAGCAGAGATGGGTCGGGGTACGAGCAGTACTTC.